A single sample gave rise to the 25 T cell receptor beta chains below, sequenced in a study of blood T cell repertoires in COVID-19 (dated by TCRdb to the early 2020s). Receptor libraries were prepared by the immunoSEQ multiplex PCR assay. Drawn from immuneACCESS, this table holds only the in-frame rearrangements with V and J called that TCRdb kept. Clones are partly lost; checked studies trace under half to an unresolved V gene and leave the rest unexplained. Within this sample are 75,000 to 100,000 clones, with around 90% of them counted one time only. The ten largest clones capture 6% to 8% of the sample. The sequenced sample was peripheral blood. These receptors came from a man aged 65-85 years with acute or convalescent COVID-19.

The V and J genes are TRBV5-1 and TRBJ1-6; D unresolved. CDR3 size: 14 residues. Germline CDR1 reads SGHRS; CDR2 reads YFSETQ. V was pared by 4 bases and J by 10 bases, with 15 bases between. The CDR3 protein is CASSMTVPESPLHF. CDR3 nucleotides: TGCGCCAGCAGCATGACTGTTCCAGAGTCACCCCTCCACTTT.

This chain links TRBV5-1 with TRBJ1-2; D gene unclear. CDR3 length: 14 residues. The germline V and J ends were trimmed by 4 bases and 5 bases, with 15 bases remaining between them. The V gene's germline CDR1 is SGHRS and CDR2 YFSETQ. CDR3 region: CASSPHGQFYGYTF. The CDR3 nucleotides read TGCGCCAGCAGCCCTCATGGGCAGTTTTATGGCTACACCTTC. The full variable domain, completed using reference TRBV5-1 and TRBJ1-2, is KAGVTQTPRYLIKTRGQQVTLSCSPISGHRSVSWYQQTPGQGLQFLFEYFSETQRNKGNFPGRFSGRQFSNSRSEMNVSTLELGDSALYLCASSPHGQFYGYTFGSGTRLTVV.

The chain carries TRBV29-1 and TRBJ2-7; 8 bases are shared with TRBD2. With 1 base clipped from V and 2 bases from J, the junction kept 10 bases outside the gene matches. This CDR3 is built from 16 residues. Germline V lookup: CDR1 SQVTM, CDR2 ANQGSEA. Here the CDR3 DNA reads TGCAGCGTTGAAGTAAAAACTAGCGGCCTTACCTACGAGCAGTACTTC. This sequence encodes CSVEVKTSGLTYEQYF.

The chain carries TRBV23-1 and TRBJ2-7, with D perhaps matching TRBD1 (5 bases). TRBV23-1 belongs to the ORF category, with a function that is uncertain. The V gene lost 3 bases and the J gene lost 4 bases, with 13 bases spanning the gap. This CDR3 contains 14 residues. As DNA, the CDR3 is TGCGCCAGCAGTCAGCCAGGGTGGGAATACGAGCAGTACTTC. This translates into CASSQPGWEYEQYF.

The J gene is TRBJ1-4, the V gene TRBV19, with 11 bases that match TRBD1. The germline V gene encodes CDR1 LNHDA and CDR2 SQIVND (reference sequence). V shed 11 bases and J 5 bases; nucleotides not matched to a gene: 10. The CDR3 is 15 amino acids. Here the CDR3 DNA reads TGTGCCTCGACGGGGACAGGGGGGATGAATGAAAAACTGTTTTTT. Residues: CASTGTGGMNEKLFF.

The chain combines TRBV27 with TRBJ2-7, with 10 bases identical to TRBD1. The J segment lost 3 bases and the V segment lost 1 base, leaving 3 bases of the junction unmatched. Germline CDR1 is MNHEY and CDR2 is SMNVEV (reference sequence). The length of the CDR3 is 15 residues. CDR3 DNA: TGTGCCAGCAGTTTATGGGGACAGGGGATCTACGAGCAGTACTTC. It encodes CASSLWGQGIYEQYF.

The gene calls are TRBV6-5 and TRBJ2-2; D gene unclear. Deletions cut 2 bases from V and 3 bases from J, with 7 bases between. Germline CDR1 and CDR2: MNHEY and SVGAGI. The CDR3 sequence is 14 residues long. Here the CDR3 DNA reads TGTGCCAGCAGTTACGGTTCAGACACCGGGGAGCTGTTTTTT. Its translation is CASSYGSDTGELFF.

The J gene is TRBJ1-5, the V gene TRBV7-2; weak D call: TRBD1 (5 bases). V shed 1 base and J shed 4 bases, with 8 bases lying between them. Germline V gene data show CDR1 as SGHTA and CDR2 as FQGNSA. The CDR3 totals 14 residues. The chain's CDR3 is CASSLGQRNQPQHF. DNA for the CDR3: TGTGCCAGCAGCTTAGGACAGAGGAATCAGCCCCAGCATTTT.

The V call is TRBV11-2, the J call TRBJ2-6, with D possibly matching TRBD1 (5 bases). Germline V gene data show CDR1 as SGHAT and CDR2 as FQNNGV. V was pared by 5 bases and J by 0 bases, with 14 bases between. The CDR3 covers 17 residues. As DNA, the CDR3 is TGTGCCAGCAGCCCGAGGTGGCAGGGCTCTGGGGCCAACGTCCTGACTTTC. This encodes CASSPRWQGSGANVLTF.

The V and J genes are TRBV6-2 or TRBV6-3 and TRBJ2-5, with TRBD1 matching 8 bases. The trim removed 5 bases at V and 5 bases at J, leaving 7 bases unmatched. The germline V gene encodes CDR1 MNHEY and CDR2 SVGEGT. There are 14 residues in the CDR3. The CDR3 DNA reads TGTGCCAGCAGTGGGGGACAGGTCTTGGAGACCCAGTACTTC. Its protein product is CASSGGQVLETQYF.

The chain links TRBV11-2 to TRBJ1-4, with D perhaps TRBD1 (5 bases). The germline V gene encodes CDR1 SGHAT and CDR2 FQNNGV. V lost 3 bases, J lost 2 bases, and 10 bases lay in between. CDR3 length: 15 residues. Here the CDR3 reads CASSFGGFTNEKLFF. CDR3 sequence (DNA): TGTGCCAGCAGCTTCGGGGGGTTCACTAATGAAAAACTGTTTTTT.

The chain combines TRBV10-3 with TRBJ1-3; no definite D call. Germline CDR1 reads ENHRY; CDR2 reads SYGVKD. The V gene lost 4 bases and the J gene lost 0 bases, with 7 bases spanning the gap. The CDR3 extends over 14 amino acids. In DNA, the CDR3 is TGTGCCATCAGTGGGGAGAGCTCTGGAAACACCATATATTTT. Its translation: CAISGESSGNTIYF.

This chain uses TRBV5-6 with TRBJ1-4; possible D gene TRBD1, 6 bases. Trimming stripped 0 bases from V and 7 bases from J, with 10 bases between. In germline, CDR1 is SGHDT, CDR2 YYEEEE. CDR3 size: 14 residues. The CDR3 spells CASSLAGGAEKLFF. The DNA of the CDR3 is TGTGCCAGCAGCTTGGCCGGGGGGGCTGAAAAACTGTTTTTT.

This clone was observed once. The rearrangement joins TRBV11-2 to TRBJ2-2; 11 positions match TRBD2. The CDR3 has 16 residues. Germline V gene sequence: CDR1 SGHAT, CDR2 FQNNGV. The J segment lost 2 bases and the V segment lost 6 bases, leaving 5 bases of the junction unmatched. The DNA for the CDR3 is TGTGCCAGCAGACGACTAGCGGGGACAAACACCGGGGAGCTGTTTTTT. Protein: CASRRLAGTNTGELFF.

The rearrangement links TRBV7-9 to TRBJ1-3; possibly TRBD1 for D (5 bases). Trimming took 5 bases from V and 2 from J, leaving 16 bases between them. The germline V gene has CDR1 SEHNR and CDR2 FQNEAQ (reference sequence). This CDR3 contains 16 residues. This chain's CDR3 is CASSSRQNLAGNTIYF. DNA for the CDR3: TGTGCCAGCAGCAGCAGACAGAACCTAGCTGGAAACACCATATATTTT.

The chain employs TRBV19 and TRBJ2-4; D is possibly TRBD2 (7 bases). This CDR3 contains 20 residues. V lost 1 base and J 7 bases, leaving 29 bases between the germline ends. Germline V gene data show CDR1 as LNHDA and CDR2 as SQIVND (reference sequence). Here the CDR3 DNA reads TGTGCCAGTAGTATAGGGTCTCCGGGAGTGGTCGGGGGGCTGGGGAACATTCAGTACTTC. It is translated as CASSIGSPGVVGGLGNIQYF. Full variable domain (rest looked up from reference TRBV19 and TRBJ2-4): DGGITQSPKYLFRKEGQNVTLSCEQNLNHDAMYWYRQDPGQGLRLIYYSQIVNDFQKGDIAEGYSVSREKKESFPLTVTSAQKNPTAFYLCASSIGSPGVVGGLGNIQYFGAGTRLSVL.

V and J are TRBV4-3 and TRBJ1-5; 7 positions agree with TRBD1. The CDR3 is made up of 15 amino acids. Trimming at V came to 4 bases and at J to 0 bases, leaving 3 bases not matched to a gene. Per germline, CDR1 LGHNA and CDR2 YSLEER. The CDR3 protein is CASSRDRVSNQPQHF. Written as DNA, the CDR3 is TGCGCCAGCAGCCGAGACAGGGTTAGCAATCAGCCCCAGCATTTT.

The genes are TRBV6-6 and TRBJ2-3, with D possibly being TRBD1 (6 bases). With 6 bases removed from V and 6 bases from J, the gap between germline ends came to 10 bases. Germline V gene data show CDR1 as MNHNY and CDR2 as SVGAGI (reference sequence). The CDR3 is 12 residues long. The CDR3 reads CASRQGGDTQYF. The CDR3, as DNA: TGTGCCAGCAGACAGGGCGGGGATACGCAGTATTTT.

The chain uses TRBV29-1 and TRBJ2-2, with D possibly being TRBD1 (5 bases). V lost 3 bases to trimming and J lost 0 bases, with 11 bases between them. The CDR3 runs to 15 residues. CDR1 and CDR2 from the germline V gene are SQVTM and ANQGSEA. CDR3 coding DNA: TGCAGCGTTGAGGAAGGGGTCCCGAACACCGGGGAGCTGTTTTTT. Its translation is CSVEEGVPNTGELFF.

The chain uses TRBV7-2 and TRBJ2-2; D is possibly TRBD2 (5 bases). CDR3 length: 18 amino acids. V shed 0 bases and J shed 4 bases, with 18 bases lying between them. The germline gives CDR1 SGHTA, CDR2 FQGNSA. The CDR3 coding sequence is TGTGCCAGCAGCTTAGCGCTAGTGGGGAGTTTAACCACCGGGGAGCTGTTTTTT. Its protein is CASSLALVGSLTTGELFF.

The chain is built from TRBV28 and TRBJ1-4, with a possible D match to TRBD1 (6 bases). From germline, CDR1 is MDHEN and CDR2 SYDVKM. V lost 7 bases and J lost 3, with 18 bases in between. The CDR3 has 16 amino acids. The CDR3 region has the DNA TGTGCCAGCACCCCAACCCCTGGACAGCCTAATGAAAAACTGTTTTTT. Its translation: CASTPTPGQPNEKLFF.

V and J are TRBV10-2 and TRBJ2-4; 8 nucleotides line up with TRBD2. Losses at the gene ends were 8 bases for V and 11 bases for J; bases not matched to a gene: 11. The CDR3 has 13 residues. Per the germline V gene, CDR1 is WSHSY and CDR2 is SAAADI. CDR3 bases: TGCGCCAGCCAAGCGGGGGCCGGGAGTTTTCAGTACTTC. Protein: CASQAGAGSFQYF.

The V gene is TRBV15, the J gene TRBJ2-7, with D possibly matching TRBD1 (6 bases). Trimming took 3 bases from V and 2 from J, leaving 11 bases between them. This CDR3 region has 14 residues. The germline gives CDR1 LNHNV, CDR2 YYDKDF (reference sequence). The CDR3 coding sequence is TGTGCCACCAGCAGGGGCAGGGGACCCTACGAGCAGTACTTC. This translates into CATSRGRGPYEQYF.

The rearrangement joins TRBV2 to TRBJ2-6, with 7 bases lining up with TRBD1. Trimming cost V 7 bases and J 0 bases; bases outside gene matches: 12. Germline assignment: CDR1 SNHLY and CDR2 FYNNEI. The CDR3 covers 18 residues. CDR3 coding DNA: TGTGCCAGCACCCTGAGACAGGGTTTAGACTCTGGGGCCAACGTCCTGACTTTC. Protein product: CASTLRQGLDSGANVLTF.

The chain is built from TRBV7-9 and TRBJ2-7, with 10 bases identical to TRBD2. V shed 2 bases, J shed 2 bases, and the junction held 6 bases outside the gene matches. Germline-derived CDR1 and CDR2 are SEHNR and FQNEAQ (reference sequence). This CDR3 contains 16 residues. CDR3 DNA sequence: TGTGCCAGCAGCTTAACCGGGACTAGCGCCACCTACGAGCAGTACTTC. Protein sequence: CASSLTGTSATYEQYF.